This T cell receptor beta chain is from a study of T-cell memory formation after mild COVID-19. Study-wide background: TCR clusters were mostly confined to one donor each. Study-level results: Shrinking CD4+ clones were chiefly CM and EM; CD8+ ones were chiefly EMRA. Pre-infection memory already had some responding clones, implying cross-reactive memory joined. Contracting clones from day 15 to 85 had balanced CD4/CD8; later expanders favoured CD4+.

This clonotype was observed many times. Its target is unknown. TCRdb fed the 5' RACE reads into MiXCR, producing one record per CDR3 protein. The repertoire holds tens of thousands of distinct CDR3 sequences, with over 20% as singletons. J lost 10 bases, V lost 1 base, and 5 bases had no gene match. Germline V gene lookup returns CDR1 SGHTA and CDR2 FQGNSA. This CDR3 spans 13 amino acids. The sequence was collected from an adult who had mild COVID-19 (a few samples of this study predate the infection). Cell type and time point are not known. The V and J genes are TRBV7-2 and TRBJ2-7, with 9 bases that match TRBD2. Sequencing was performed on PBMCs or a T cell subset sorted from them (not recorded which). DNA of the CDR3: TGTGCCAGCAGCTTAGTTGGCGGGAGGGTACAGTACTTC. Residues: CASSLVGGRVQYF.